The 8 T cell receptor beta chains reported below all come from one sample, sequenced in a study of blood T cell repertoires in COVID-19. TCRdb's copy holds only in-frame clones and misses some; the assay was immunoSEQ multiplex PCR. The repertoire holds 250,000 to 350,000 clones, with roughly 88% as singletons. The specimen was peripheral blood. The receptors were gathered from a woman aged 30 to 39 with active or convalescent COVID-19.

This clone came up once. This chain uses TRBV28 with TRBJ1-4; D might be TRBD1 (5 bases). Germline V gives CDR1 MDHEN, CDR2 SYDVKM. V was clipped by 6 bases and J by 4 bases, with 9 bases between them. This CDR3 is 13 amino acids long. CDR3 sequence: CASRGGINEKLFF. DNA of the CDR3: TGTGCCAGCAGGGGGGGTATTAATGAAAAACTGTTTTTT. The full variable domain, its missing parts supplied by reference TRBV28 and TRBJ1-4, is DVKVTQSSRYLVKRTGEKVFLECVQDMDHENMFWYRQDPGLGLRLIYFSYDVKMKEKGDIPEGYSVSREKKERFSLILESASTNQTSMYLCASRGGINEKLFFGSGTQLSVL.

The CDR3 spells CASSYQGPTTGELFF. In nucleotides, the CDR3 is TGTGCCAGCAGTTACCAGGGTCCGACCACCGGGGAGCTGTTTTTT. The chain has TRBV6-2 or TRBV6-3 and TRBJ2-2; weak D call: TRBD1 (5 bases). The CDR3 is 15 residues long. Trimming removed 2 bases at V and 4 bases at J, with 11 bases between. Germline V gene lookup returns CDR1 MNHEY and CDR2 SVGEGT.

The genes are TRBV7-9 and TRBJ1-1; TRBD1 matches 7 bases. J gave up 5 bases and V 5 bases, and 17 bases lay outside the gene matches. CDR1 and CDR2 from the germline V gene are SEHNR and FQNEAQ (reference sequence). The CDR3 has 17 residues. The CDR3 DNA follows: TGTGCCAGCAGCCACCCCCGGGACAGACGTGGGGAAACTGAAGCTTTCTTT. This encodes CASSHPRDRRGETEAFF.

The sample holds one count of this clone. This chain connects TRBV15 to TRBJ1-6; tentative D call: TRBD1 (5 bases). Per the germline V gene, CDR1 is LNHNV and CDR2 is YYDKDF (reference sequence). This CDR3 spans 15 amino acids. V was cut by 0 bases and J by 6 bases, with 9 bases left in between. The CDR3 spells CATSRDRRGNSPLHF. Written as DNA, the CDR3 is TGTGCCACCAGCAGAGATCGAAGGGGTAATTCACCCCTCCACTTT.

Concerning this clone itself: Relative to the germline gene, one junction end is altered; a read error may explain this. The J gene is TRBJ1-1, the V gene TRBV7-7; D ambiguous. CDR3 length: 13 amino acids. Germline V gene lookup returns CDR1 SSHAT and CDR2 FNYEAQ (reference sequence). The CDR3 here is CASSQARDTEAFF. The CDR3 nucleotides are TGTGCTAGCAGCCAAGCGCGGGACACTGAAGCTTTCTTT.

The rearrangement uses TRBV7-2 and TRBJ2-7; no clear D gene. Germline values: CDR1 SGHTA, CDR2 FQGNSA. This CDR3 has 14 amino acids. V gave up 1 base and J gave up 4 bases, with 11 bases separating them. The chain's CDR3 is CASSLGPILYEQYF. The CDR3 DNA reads TGTGCCAGCAGCTTAGGGCCGATCTTGTACGAGCAGTACTTC.

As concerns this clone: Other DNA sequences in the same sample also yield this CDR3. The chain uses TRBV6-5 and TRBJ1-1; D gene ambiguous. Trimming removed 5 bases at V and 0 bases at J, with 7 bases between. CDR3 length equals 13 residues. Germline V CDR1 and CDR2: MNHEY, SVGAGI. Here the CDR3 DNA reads TGTGCCAGCAGTCCAATCATGAACACTGAAGCTTTCTTT. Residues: CASSPIMNTEAFF.

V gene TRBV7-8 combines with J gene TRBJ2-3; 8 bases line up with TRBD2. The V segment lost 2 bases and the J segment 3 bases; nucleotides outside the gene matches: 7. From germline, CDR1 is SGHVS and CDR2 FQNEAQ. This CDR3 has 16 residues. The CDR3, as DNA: TGTGCCAGCAGCTTACGAGCGGGGGATCCAACAGATACGCAGTATTTT. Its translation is CASSLRAGDPTDTQYF.